This TCR beta chain was obtained from a study of blood T cell repertoires in COVID-19. Study overall: Donors in the United States, Italy and Spain gave samples during acute or convalescent COVID-19.

This clone was counted between two and nine times. The CDR3 has 13 amino acids. The germline gives CDR1 SGHNT, CDR2 YYREEE (reference sequence). V lost 0 bases to trimming and J lost 4 bases, with 7 bases between them. The method was immunoSEQ multiplex PCR; TCRdb's version includes in-frame clones alone and lacks a portion of them. The table has about 83,000 clones, 70% to 90% seen once; the top ten hold roughly 8%. The sample taken for sequencing was peripheral blood. The rearrangement links TRBV5-4 to TRBJ1-1; the D gene is possibly TRBD1 (6 bases). The receptor was derived from an elderly man with active or convalescent COVID-19. CDR3 in amino acids: CASSLGGGTEAFF. The CDR3 nucleotides read TGTGCCAGCAGCTTGGGAGGGGGCACTGAAGCTTTCTTT.